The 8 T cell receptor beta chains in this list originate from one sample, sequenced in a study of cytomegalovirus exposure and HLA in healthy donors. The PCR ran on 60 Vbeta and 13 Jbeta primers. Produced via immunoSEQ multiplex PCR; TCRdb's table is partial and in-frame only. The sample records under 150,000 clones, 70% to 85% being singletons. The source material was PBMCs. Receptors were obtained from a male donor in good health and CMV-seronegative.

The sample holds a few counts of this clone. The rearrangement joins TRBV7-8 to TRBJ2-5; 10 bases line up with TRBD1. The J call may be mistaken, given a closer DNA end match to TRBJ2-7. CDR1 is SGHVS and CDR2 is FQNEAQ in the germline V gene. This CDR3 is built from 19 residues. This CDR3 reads CASSSRQGAGGRVTYEQYF. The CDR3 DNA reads TGTGCCAGCAGCTCAAGACAGGGGGCAGGGGGGAGGGTGACCTACGAGCAGTACTTC.

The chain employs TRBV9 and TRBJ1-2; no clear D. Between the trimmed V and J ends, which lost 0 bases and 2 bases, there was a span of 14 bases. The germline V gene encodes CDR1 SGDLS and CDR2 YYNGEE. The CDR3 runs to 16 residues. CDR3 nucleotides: TGTGCCAGCAGCGTAGAGGCGGAGCCGGTAAACTATGGCTACACCTTC. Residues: CASSVEAEPVNYGYTF.

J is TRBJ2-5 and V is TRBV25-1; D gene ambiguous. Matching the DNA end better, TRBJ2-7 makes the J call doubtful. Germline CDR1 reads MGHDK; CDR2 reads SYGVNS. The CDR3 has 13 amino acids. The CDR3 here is CASSGLETYEQYF. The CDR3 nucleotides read TGTGCCAGCAGTGGGCTGGAGACCTACGAGCAGTACTTC.

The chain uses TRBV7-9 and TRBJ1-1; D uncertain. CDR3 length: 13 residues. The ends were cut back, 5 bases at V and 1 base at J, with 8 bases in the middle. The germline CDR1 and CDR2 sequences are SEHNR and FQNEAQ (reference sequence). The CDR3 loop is CASSASGNTEAFF. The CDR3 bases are TGTGCCAGCAGCGCTTCAGGGAACACTGAAGCTTTCTTT. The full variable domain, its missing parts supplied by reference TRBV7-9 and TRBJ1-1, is DTGVSQNPRHKITKRGQNVTFRCDPISEHNRLYWYRQTLGQGPEFLTYFQNEAQLEKSRLLSDRFSAERPKGSFSTLEIQRTEQGDSAMYLCASSASGNTEAFFGQGTRLTVV.

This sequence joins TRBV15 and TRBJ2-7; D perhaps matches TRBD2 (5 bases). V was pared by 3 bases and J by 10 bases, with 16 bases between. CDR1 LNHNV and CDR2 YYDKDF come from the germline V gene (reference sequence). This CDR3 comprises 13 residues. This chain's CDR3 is CATSSHQAEGQYF. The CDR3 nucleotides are TGTGCCACCAGCAGCCACCAGGCCGAGGGACAGTACTTC.

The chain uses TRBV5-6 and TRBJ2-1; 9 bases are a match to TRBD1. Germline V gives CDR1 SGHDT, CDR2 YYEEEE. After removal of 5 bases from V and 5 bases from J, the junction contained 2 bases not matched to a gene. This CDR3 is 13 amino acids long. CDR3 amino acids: CASRQGAHNEQFF. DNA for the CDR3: TGTGCCAGCAGACAGGGGGCGCACAATGAGCAGTTCTTC.

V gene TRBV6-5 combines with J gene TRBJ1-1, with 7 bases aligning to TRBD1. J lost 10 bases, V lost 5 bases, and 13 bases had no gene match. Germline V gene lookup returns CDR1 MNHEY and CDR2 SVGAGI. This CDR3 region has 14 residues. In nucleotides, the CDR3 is TGTGCCAGCAGTCAAGGGACAGAGGCCTTCGTAGCTTTCTTT. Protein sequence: CASSQGTEAFVAFF.

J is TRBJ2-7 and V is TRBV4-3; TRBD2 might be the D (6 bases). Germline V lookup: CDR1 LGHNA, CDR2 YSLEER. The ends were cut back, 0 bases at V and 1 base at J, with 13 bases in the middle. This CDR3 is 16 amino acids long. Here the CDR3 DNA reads TGCGCCAGCAGCCAAGATACCGGGAGCCGGTCCTACGAGCAGTACTTC. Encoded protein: CASSQDTGSRSYEQYF.